This T cell receptor (beta chain) was observed in a study of blood T cell repertoires in COVID-19. Study at large: Spain, Italy and the United States supplied samples that represented acute and convalescent COVID-19. PBMCs, B-cell-depleted T cells, or T cells were the source of the cDNA or gDNA that made up the material.

Losses at the gene ends were 5 bases for V and 0 bases for J; bases not matched to a gene: 3. The length of the CDR3 is 15 residues. In germline, CDR1 is MNHEY, CDR2 SVGAGI. This clone was recorded only once. In the study's own analysis: Estimated nucleated cell counts came from reference gene primer amplification. The assay was immunoSEQ multiplex PCR, and TCRdb's table has in-frame clones only and misses some. V and J calls and clone size are copied from that table; D and trimming were computed from the DNA. The sample records approximately 90,000 clones, less than 95% being singletons. The J gene is TRBJ1-3, the V gene TRBV6-5; 8 nucleotides match TRBD1. Sequenced material: peripheral blood. This TCR was sampled from a man aged 60 to 75 with acute or convalescent COVID-19. CDR3 sequence reads: CASSRQGPSGNTIYF. CDR3 nucleotide sequence: TGTGCCAGCAGTAGACAGGGGCCCTCTGGAAACACCATATATTTT.